The rows below give T cell receptor beta chains drawn from one sample of a study of cytomegalovirus exposure and HLA in healthy donors. Measured with immunoSEQ multiplex PCR; TCRdb has only the in-frame clones, and not every one. Of 120,000 to 150,000 clones listed, 60% to 85% are singletons. The sequencing sample was made of PBMCs. The receptors were gathered from a man aged 35-49 years in good health and CMV-seropositive. Each CDR3 is given with its conserved first and last residue. The D gene is left open where the match is weak. Rows may omit the clone size; those that give it use once, few, many or a size class.

CASSLITGTGELFF TGCGCCAGCAGCTTGATTACAGGAACCGGGGAGCTGTTTTTT - - TRBJ2-2 TRBV5-1
CASSARHGSSYEQYF TGTGCCAGCAGTGCTAGACACGGGAGCTCCTACGAGCAGTACTTC - - TRBJ2-7 TRBV6-5
CASSLSWGAGGYTF TGTGCCAGCAGTTTATCGTGGGGCGCGGGGGGCTACACCTTC few - TRBJ1-2 TRBV27
CASERFAGGTGELFF TGTGCCAGCGAGCGTTTTGCGGGCGGGACCGGGGAGCTGTTTTTT - - TRBJ2-2 TRBV9
CASSRAGFWTEAFF TGTGCCAGCAGCAGGGCTGGGTTTTGGACTGAAGCTTTCTTT - - TRBJ1-1 TRBV27
CASSPLGGGADTQYF TGTGCCAGCAGCCCCCTTGGAGGGGGCGCAGATACGCAGTATTTT - - TRBJ2-3 TRBV7-6
CASSLFSGRNEQFF TGTGCCAGCAGTTTATTCAGCGGGAGGAATGAGCAGTTCTTC - TRBD2 TRBJ2-1 TRBV27
CSVGTGGDYSNQPQHF TGCAGCGTGGGGACAGGGGGAGATTATAGCAATCAGCCCCAGCATTTT - TRBD1 TRBJ1-5 TRBV29-1
CATSRDPGSGETQYF TGTGCCACCAGCAGAGATCCTGGGAGCGGGGAGACCCAGTACTTC - - TRBJ2-5 TRBV15
CSAPAPQGARGYTF TGCAGCGCCCCGGCCCCTCAGGGGGCGCGTGGCTACACCTTC - TRBD1 TRBJ1-2 TRBV29-1
CASSGGISYEQYF TGTGCCAGTAGTGGGGGCATCTCCTACGAGCAGTACTTC - - TRBJ2-7 TRBV19
CASSSSGHEQYF TGTGCCAGCAGTTCTAGCGGGCACGAGCAGTACTTC - TRBD2 TRBJ2-7 TRBV27
CSVEGPSTDTQYF TGCAGCGTTGAGGGGCCATCCACAGATACGCAGTATTTT few - TRBJ2-3 TRBV29-1
CASSYNDRGGNIQYF TGTGCCAGCAGCTACAACGACAGGGGGGGAAACATTCAGTACTTC - TRBD1 TRBJ2-4 TRBV6-5
CASSQAGRGYTEAFF TGCGCCAGCAGTCAAGCAGGGAGGGGGTACACTGAAGCTTTCTTT - - TRBJ1-1 TRBV23-1
CASSIASGRAIQDTQYF TGTGCCAGTAGTATAGCTAGCGGGAGGGCGATTCAAGATACGCAGTATTTT - TRBD2 TRBJ2-3 TRBV19
CASSQDISHLYEQYF TGTGCCAGCAGCCAAGATATTAGTCACCTCTACGAGCAGTACTTC - - TRBJ2-7 TRBV14
CSVQEGTGAYEQYF TGCAGCGTCCAAGAGGGGACAGGAGCCTACGAGCAGTACTTC - TRBD1 TRBJ2-7 TRBV29-1
CASTPYGTSETGELFF TGTGCCAGCACTCCCTATGGGACTAGCGAGACCGGGGAGCTGTTTTTT - TRBD2 TRBJ2-2 TRBV25-1
CASSQGAGYNEQFF TGTGCCAGCAGTCAGGGGGCGGGCTACAATGAGCAGTTCTTC - TRBD1 TRBJ2-1 TRBV6-5
CASGPTGGMQPQHF TGTGCCAGTGGGCCGACAGGGGGGATGCAGCCCCAGCATTTT - TRBD1 TRBJ1-5 TRBV19
CASSYRASVKFF TGTGCCAGCAGTTACAGAGCTAGCGTGAAGTTCTTC few - TRBJ2-1 TRBV6-6
CASSKKAVNNAGLNTEAFF TGTGCCAGCTCAAAGAAGGCCGTAAATAATGCGGGCTTGAACACTGAAGCTTTCTTT - - TRBJ1-1 TRBV18
CASSIRGGVGTEAFF TGTGCCAGTAGTATCCGAGGGGGGGTAGGCACTGAAGCTTTCTTT - - TRBJ1-1 TRBV19
CASSSGPGVYNEQFF TGTGCCAGCAGTTCAGGGCCGGGGGTCTACAATGAGCAGTTCTTC - - TRBJ2-1 TRBV6-6
CASSLLKRAGSYNEQFF TGTGCCAGCAGCTTATTAAAAAGAGCGGGCTCCTACAATGAGCAGTTCTTC - - TRBJ2-1 TRBV7-8